This T cell receptor beta chain appears in the sequencing data of a study of blood T cell repertoires in COVID-19. On the study more broadly: T cells, B-cell-depleted T cells, or PBMCs supplied cDNA or gDNA.

Deletions cut 5 bases from V and 5 bases from J, with 22 bases between. Germline V gene lookup returns CDR1 SEHNR and CDR2 FQNEAQ (reference sequence). The CDR3 runs to 16 residues. How the authors handled the data: Estimates of nucleated cell counts were drawn from the amplification of reference gene primers. TCRdb's table, derived via immunoSEQ multiplex PCR, lists solely in-frame clones and lacks some. The V and J calls and clone size come from that table; D and trimming were worked out from the DNA. The sample yields over 85,000 clones, about nine tenths seen once. The sequence derives from a young man with acute or convalescent COVID-19. This chain uses TRBV7-9 with TRBJ2-7, with a weak D call TRBD1 (5 bases). The sample comprised peripheral blood. CDR3 coding DNA: TGTGCCAGCAGCCCCAATTTAGGGGCTACGCTGGACGAGCAGTACTTC. Protein: CASSPNLGATLDEQYF. Combining the CDR3 with reference TRBV7-9 and TRBJ2-7 gives the whole variable domain DTGVSQNPRHKITKRGQNVTFRCDPISEHNRLYWYRQTLGQGPEFLTYFQNEAQLEKSRLLSDRFSAERPKGSFSTLEIQRTEQGDSAMYLCASSPNLGATLDEQYFGPGTRLTVT.